This T cell receptor (beta chain) appears in the sequencing data of a study of blood T cell repertoires in COVID-19. Study-wide context: Samples came from the United States, Italy and Spain, spanning acute and convalescent COVID-19. Sample material is recorded as cDNA or gDNA derived from T cells, B-cell-depleted T cells, or PBMCs.

Methods used by the authors: Estimated nucleated cell counts came from reference gene primer amplification. Libraries were prepared by immunoSEQ multiplex PCR; TCRdb keeps only in-frame clonotypes and omits some of them. The V and J calls and clone size come from that table; D and trimming were worked out from the DNA. The repertoire consists of roughly 290,000 clones, with about 80% occurring once and the leading ten covering around 16%. Seattle's enrolled individuals joined amid active infection and were then monitored longitudinally. Germline CDR1 is LNHDA and CDR2 is SQIVND (reference sequence). Germline trimming cut 4 bases from V and 2 bases from J; bases unmatched to any gene: 5. This CDR3 contains 17 residues.

This chain connects TRBV19 to TRBJ2-6; TRBD1 matches at 10 bases. Sequencing was performed on peripheral blood. The receptor's source is a person between 65 and 80 years old with COVID-19, enrolled during active disease. The CDR3 nucleotides are TGTGCCAGTAGTACCTTGGACAGGGGGGCTGGGGCCAACGTCCTGACTTTC. It codes for CASSTLDRGAGANVLTF.